This TCR beta chain was sequenced during a study of OX40 agonist ivuxolimab in advanced cancers. TCRdb keeps only in-frame clones here, not all; method: immunoSEQ multiplex PCR. This repertoire shows about 77,000 clones, over 70% found once; its top ten account for around 4.2%. Turning to this clone: The antigen is unknown.

Study conclusions and caveats: CD4+ T cells averaged fewer expanded clones than CD8+ T cells.

V dropped 1 base and J dropped 2 bases, with 7 bases sitting between them. Germline lookup yields CDR1 LGHNT and CDR2 FRNRAP. This CDR3 comprises 14 residues. The gene calls are TRBV12-5 and TRBJ2-3; unclear D gene. The specimen comprised CD4+ or CD8+ T cells sorted from blood, sampled in a trial of the OX40 agonist ivuxolimab. The sequence derives from an adult with an advanced solid tumor such as melanoma, head and neck, liver or kidney cancer. CDR3 residues: CASGLGTLTDTQYF. The DNA for the CDR3 is TGTGCTAGTGGTTTGGGTACTCTCACAGATACGCAGTATTTT.